This entry lists 10 T cell receptor beta chains sequenced from one sample in a study of blood T cell repertoires in COVID-19. Assay: immunoSEQ multiplex PCR; the TCRdb copy retains only in-frame clones and omits some. The sample consists of 200,000 to 250,000 clones, 80% to 90% of them appearing once. Sequenced sample: PBMCs or T cells enriched from blood (not recorded which). These receptor sequences come from a woman between 18 and 29 years old in a cohort exposed to, infected with or recovered from COVID-19 (not recorded which).

This rearrangement joins TRBV6-5 to TRBJ2-1, with TRBD2 matching over 9 bases. The V segment lost 6 bases and the J segment 6 bases; nucleotides outside the gene matches: 9. Germline values: CDR1 MNHEY, CDR2 SVGAGI. The CDR3 is made up of 15 amino acids. The CDR3 protein is CASRHRTSARNEQFF. The CDR3 bases are TGTGCCAGCAGGCACCGGACTAGCGCTCGCAATGAGCAGTTCTTC.

The rearrangement joins TRBV2 to TRBJ1-2; D is ambiguous. V gave up 2 bases and J gave up 0 bases, with 10 bases separating them. The CDR3 loop spans 15 amino acids. The germline V gene encodes CDR1 SNHLY and CDR2 FYNNEI. In nucleotides, the CDR3 is TGTGCCAGCAGTGAAAGGCAGGCCGCTAACTATGGCTACACCTTC. Protein sequence: CASSERQAANYGYTF. The entire variable domain, with the rest obtained from reference TRBV2 and TRBJ1-2, is as follows: EPEVTQTPSHQVTQMGQEVILRCVPISNHLYFYWYRQILGQKVEFLVSFYNNEISEKSEIFDDQFSVERPDGSNFTLKIRSTKLEDSAMYFCASSERQAANYGYTFGSGTRLTVV.

Comments on this clone: Other DNA variants within this sample encode the same CDR3. The chain combines TRBV9 with TRBJ2-1; 11 bases line up with TRBD2. Germline CDR1 is SGDLS and CDR2 is YYNGEE. This CDR3 contains 15 residues. V was clipped by 3 bases and J by 4 bases; unmatched bases: 3. As DNA, the CDR3 is TGTGCCAGCAGCGCTTTAGCGGGAGGGTACAATGAGCAGTTCTTC. This codes for CASSALAGGYNEQFF.

This sequence joins TRBV13 and TRBJ2-1; 10 bases align to TRBD2. CDR1 and CDR2 from the germline V gene are PRHDT and FYEKMQ (reference sequence). CDR3 length equals 16 residues. J gave up 7 bases and V 1 base, and 7 bases lay outside the gene matches. DNA for the CDR3: TGTGCCAGCAGCTTAGAGAGCGGGAGGGAAAGGAATGAGCAGTTCTTC. Amino acid sequence: CASSLESGRERNEQFF.

V and J are TRBV5-5 and TRBJ2-1, with a tentative D call TRBD1 (6 bases). Trimming shortened V by 0 bases and J by 2 bases, and 12 bases separated the two germline ends. CDR3 length: 16 amino acids. Germline lookup yields CDR1 SGHKS and CDR2 YYEKEE (reference sequence). The CDR3 loop is CASSLATGQPYNEQFF. The CDR3 DNA reads TGTGCCAGCAGCTTGGCTACGGGACAACCCTACAATGAGCAGTTCTTC.

The chain links TRBV28 to TRBJ2-7; tentatively, D is TRBD2 (5 bases). The germline CDR1 and CDR2 sequences are MDHEN and SYDVKM. CDR3 size: 15 residues. V lost 2 bases to trimming and J lost 0 bases, with 11 bases between them. The CDR3 DNA is TGTGCCAGCAGTTTAGAGGGCAGGAGCTCCTACGAGCAGTACTTC. This translates into CASSLEGRSSYEQYF.

CDR3: CASSTRQGSYNEQFF. DNA for the CDR3: TGTGCCAGCAGCACTCGACAGGGATCCTACAATGAGCAGTTCTTC. This chain links TRBV4-2 with TRBJ2-1; 7 nucleotides align to TRBD1. In germline, CDR1 is LGHNA, CDR2 YNFKEQ. The CDR3 consists of 15 residues. The V segment lost 5 bases and the J segment 1 base; nucleotides outside the gene matches: 5.

The chain has TRBV2 and TRBJ2-2; D might be TRBD2 (7 bases). CDR3 length equals 15 residues. The V end lost 6 bases, the J end lost 6 bases, and 17 bases lay between the germline ends. Per germline, CDR1 SNHLY and CDR2 FYNNEI. The CDR3, as DNA: TGTGCCAGCAGGGGGACGGGGGGCTGGGCCGGGGAGCTGTTTTTT. The encoded protein is CASRGTGGWAGELFF.

CDR3 coding DNA: TGCGCCAGCAGCGCCTCTAGCGGGGGGTACGAGCAGTACTTC. It translates to CASSASSGGYEQYF. The chain joins TRBV5-1 to TRBJ2-7, with 11 bases fitting TRBD2. J was trimmed by 4 bases and V by 4 bases; bases with no gene match: 4. The CDR3 covers 14 residues. Germline CDR1 SGHRS, CDR2 YFSETQ.

The CDR3 DNA is TGTGCCAGCAGCTCAATGACAGGGTGGGCAGATACGCAGTATTTT. Protein product: CASSSMTGWADTQYF. This chain connects TRBV11-2 to TRBJ2-3, with 7 bases that match TRBD1. CDR1 is SGHAT and CDR2 is FQNNGV in the germline V gene. This CDR3 has 15 amino acids. V dropped 4 bases and J dropped 4; count of bases not matched to a gene: 8. The whole variable domain, remainder taken from reference TRBV11-2 and TRBJ2-3, is EAGVAQSPRYKIIEKRQSVAFWCNPISGHATLYWYQQILGQGPKLLIQFQNNGVVDDSQLPKDRFSAERLKGVDSTLKIQPAKLEDSAVYLCASSSMTGWADTQYFGPGTRLTVL.